This T cell receptor beta chain was sequenced for a study of OX40 agonist ivuxolimab in advanced cancers. This clone was picked up a small number of times. This CDR3 is built from 15 residues. Germline V lookup: CDR1 SGHNT, CDR2 YYREEE (reference sequence). V was cut by 3 bases and J by 4 bases, with 16 bases left in between. Generated by immunoSEQ multiplex PCR, the TCRdb table keeps only in-frame clones and is missing some. This table has 45,000 to 55,000 clones, approximately 81% appearing once. The source was CD4+ or CD8+ T cells sorted from blood, collected in a trial of the OX40 agonist ivuxolimab. The TCR was taken from an adult with an advanced solid tumor such as melanoma, head and neck, liver or kidney cancer. This rearrangement joins TRBV5-4 to TRBJ1-2; TRBD1 might be the D (5 bases). The CDR3 protein is CASSSLRDAGYGYTF. CDR3 bases: TGTGCCAGCAGCTCCCTTAGGGACGCTGGCTATGGCTACACCTTC.